This TCR beta chain originates from a study of blood T cell repertoires in COVID-19. CDR1 is LNHDA, CDR2 SQIVND, per germline (reference sequence). V lost 4 bases and J 2 bases, leaving 9 bases between the germline ends. The CDR3 totals 14 residues. Only in-frame clones appear in the TCRdb table, and some are missing; sequencing was by immunoSEQ multiplex PCR. Of 250,000 to 300,000 clones detected, under 90% appear once; the ten largest clones hold around 4%. This chain links TRBV19 with TRBJ1-5; TRBD1 is a possible D gene (6 bases). This clonotype was obtained from a man aged 55-75 years with acute or convalescent COVID-19. The sample taken for sequencing was peripheral blood. The CDR3 nucleotides read TGTGCCAGTAGTACAGGGGATGGCAATCAGCCCCAGCATTTT. It translates to CASSTGDGNQPQHF. Filled out from reference TRBV19 and TRBJ1-5, the complete variable domain reads DGGITQSPKYLFRKEGQNVTLSCEQNLNHDAMYWYRQDPGQGLRLIYYSQIVNDFQKGDIAEGYSVSREKKESFPLTVTSAQKNPTAFYLCASSTGDGNQPQHFGDGTRLSIL.